This T cell receptor (beta chain) is drawn from a study of regulatory T cells in long-lasting Graves disease. Study-level information: The study counted Graves' disease as persistent given over 5 years of antithyroid drugs and positive TSH receptor antibodies.

Specified time point: persistent/refractory GD, antithyroid drugs over 5 years with positive TRAb. With RNA extracted from PBMCs as input, the TCR library was made. Building the TCR beta libraries relied on iRepertoire HTBI primers, and CDR3 regions underwent Arm-PCR. Each CDR3 protein gets one entry after TCRdb re-called the multiplex PCR reads with MiXCR. This table holds under 450,000 distinct CDR3 sequences, 23% found once. Between the trimmed V and J ends, which lost 2 bases and 12 bases, there was a span of 17 bases. Germline V lookup: CDR1 LGHDT, CDR2 YNNKEL (reference sequence). This CDR3 region has 13 residues. Points on this clonotype: Its antigen is still unknown.

The study's findings and limits: Since the sample size was small, accuracy may have been reduced. It was in persistent disease that TRBV28, TRBJ1-2 and TRBJ2-5 were favored.

Sequences were derived from peripheral blood mononuclear cells (PBMCs), sampled when the disease was refractory, from a patient treated with antithyroid drugs. The sequence was obtained from a female donor with Graves disease. The V call is TRBV3-1, the J call TRBJ2-7; D is tentatively TRBD1 or TRBD2 (5 bases each). The CDR3 region is CASSQTGTPYRYF. The CDR3 DNA is TGTGCCAGCAGCCAAACCGGGACCCCCTATAGGTACTTC.